The 20 T cell receptor beta chains below were found in one sample sequenced in a study of T cell repertoires in cytomegalovirus infection. TCRdb called the reads again in MiXCR, with one record for every CDR3 protein. The sample carries 300,000 to 400,000 distinct CDR3 sequences, about a sixth recorded once. Material: PBMCs. These receptors all come from a human donor in good health (CMV status not recorded). Some clones in this sample may be carry-over from other donors' samples.

This sequence joins TRBV6-1 and TRBJ2-7; no reliable D call. The germline V gene has CDR1 MNHNS and CDR2 SASEGT. This CDR3 comprises 14 residues. V lost 1 base, J lost 3 bases, and 10 bases lay in between. Here the CDR3 DNA reads TGTGCCAGCAGTGAAGGCGGTATTGGCTACGAGCAGTACTTC. Encoded protein: CASSEGGIGYEQYF.

The V gene is TRBV29-1, the J gene TRBJ2-5; maybe TRBD1 (6 bases). The CDR3 runs to 13 residues. Per the germline V gene, CDR1 is SQVTM and CDR2 is ANQGSEA. CDR3 loop: CSALDRYQETQYF. For the CDR3, the DNA is TGCAGTGCCTTAGACAGGTACCAAGAGACCCAGTACTTC.

This clonotype was seen only a few times. This chain links TRBV12-3 or TRBV12-4 with TRBJ1-1, with unresolved D. Trimming removed 5 bases at V and 7 bases at J, with 11 bases between. The CDR3 spans 12 residues. This chain's CDR3 is CASSQVPDEAFF. DNA of the CDR3: TGTGCCAGCAGTCAAGTCCCCGATGAAGCTTTCTTT.

This clonotype was recorded at least ten times. The J gene is TRBJ2-5, the V gene TRBV7-2; a weak D match, TRBD2 (5 bases). The CDR3 consists of 13 residues. V shed 0 bases and J shed 4 bases, with 6 bases lying between them. Germline V gene data show CDR1 as SGHTA and CDR2 as FQGNSA. The CDR3 here is CASSLAGRETQYF. CDR3 sequence (DNA): TGTGCCAGCAGCTTAGCGGGGAGAGAGACCCAGTACTTC.

The chain combines TRBV5-1 with TRBJ1-1; D is unclear. Germline V gene data show CDR1 as SGHRS and CDR2 as YFSETQ. V dropped 2 bases and J dropped 2 bases, with 13 bases sitting between them. The length of the CDR3 is 15 residues. The CDR3 loop reads CASSFSARGNTEAFF. In nucleotides, the CDR3 is TGCGCCAGCAGCTTCTCCGCCCGGGGAAACACTGAAGCTTTCTTT.

This clonotype was observed a few times. This CDR3 is CASSWGGGATDTQYF. The CDR3 bases are TGTGCCAGCAGCTGGGGGGGCGGAGCCACAGATACGCAGTATTTT. This chain connects TRBV7-6 to TRBJ2-3; tentative D call: TRBD2 (7 bases). The CDR3 is 15 amino acids. With 4 bases removed from V and 2 bases from J, the gap between germline ends came to 13 bases. The germline gives CDR1 SGHVS, CDR2 FNYEAQ.

This clonotype was counted only a few times. The V and J genes are TRBV7-8 and TRBJ2-3, with D possibly being TRBD2 (5 bases). V was shortened by 1 base and J by 1 base, with 12 bases between the two germline ends. Germline V CDR1 and CDR2: SGHVS, FQNEAQ. This CDR3 is built from 16 residues. The CDR3 here is CASSLGSSRRTDTQYF. The DNA for the CDR3 is TGTGCCAGCAGCTTAGGGTCTAGCAGACGCACAGATACGCAGTATTTT.

This clonotype appeared many times. The chain uses TRBV7-2 and TRBJ1-5; D uncertain. CDR3 size: 15 residues. CDR1 and CDR2 from the germline V gene are SGHTA and FQGNSA. V dropped 2 bases and J dropped 1 base, with 9 bases sitting between them. The CDR3: CASSLYGLSNQPQHF. CDR3 nucleotides: TGTGCCAGCAGCTTATACGGCCTGAGCAATCAGCCCCAGCATTTT.

This chain links TRBV7-8 with TRBJ1-6; D gene unclear. CDR1 SGHVS and CDR2 FQNEAQ come from the germline V gene. Deletions cut 5 bases from V and 11 bases from J, with 13 bases between. This CDR3 region has 13 residues. CDR3 bases: TGTGCCAGCAGCCCGGGCCCGCCCCCACCCCTCCACTTT. Its translation is CASSPGPPPPLHF.

This clonotype has a count of ten or more. This chain joins TRBV7-2 and TRBJ2-7; D remains unclear. The V and J ends lost 4 bases and 6 bases respectively, with 13 bases between them. The germline gives CDR1 SGHTA, CDR2 FQGNSA. CDR3 length: 13 amino acids. CDR3 bases: TGTGCCAGCAGCTCCCTATTGTCCCCCGAGCAGTACTTC. Its protein is CASSSLLSPEQYF.

The V gene is TRBV11-2, the J gene TRBJ2-7; 11 bases align to TRBD1. This CDR3 comprises 15 residues. Trimming cost V 4 bases and J 7 bases; bases outside gene matches: 9. Per germline, CDR1 SGHAT and CDR2 FQNNGV. CDR3 in DNA: TGTGCCAGCAGCTCCCGGGACAGGGGGTCGGGGGAGCAGTACTTC. Its translation is CASSSRDRGSGEQYF.

This clonotype was seen only a few times. This chain connects TRBV3-1 to TRBJ2-1; no clear D. The CDR3 is 15 amino acids. Germline V CDR1 and CDR2: LGHDT, YNNKEL (reference sequence). V gave up 2 bases and J gave up 1 base, with 9 bases separating them. CDR3 nucleotide sequence: TGTGCCAGCAGCCAAAGTAGACAATCCTACAATGAGCAGTTCTTC. It codes for CASSQSRQSYNEQFF.

This clonotype was picked up many times. The chain employs TRBV7-2 and TRBJ2-3, with TRBD1 identical over 8 bases. V lost 5 bases, J lost 5 bases, and 6 bases stayed unmatched. CDR1 is SGHTA, CDR2 FQGNSA, per germline. This CDR3 is built from 14 residues. CDR3 loop: CASSIDRGGDTQYF. The CDR3 DNA reads TGTGCCAGCAGCATTGACAGGGGAGGAGATACGCAGTATTTT.

The DNA for the CDR3 is TGTGCCAGCAGCCGCCGGGACAGTTCCATAACTGAAGCTTTCTTT. Translated, it gives CASSRRDSSITEAFF. The chain carries TRBV3-1 and TRBJ1-1, with 7 bases identical to TRBD1. CDR1 is LGHDT and CDR2 is YNNKEL in the germline V gene (reference sequence). The length of the CDR3 is 15 residues. With V trimmed by 4 bases and J by 5 bases, 10 bases remained unmatched.

The chain has TRBV6-4 and TRBJ2-1, with 11 positions matching TRBD2. V lost 2 bases, J lost 7 bases, and 7 bases stayed unmatched. Germline assignment: CDR1 MRHNA and CDR2 SNTAGT. The CDR3 contains 16 residues. This CDR3 is CASSDRELAGENEQFF. The CDR3 nucleotides read TGTGCCAGCAGTGACAGGGAACTAGCGGGAGAGAATGAGCAGTTCTTC.

This clonotype appeared many times. This chain connects TRBV7-9 to TRBJ1-1, with D hard to call. The V gene's germline CDR1 is SEHNR and CDR2 FQNEAQ (reference sequence). The CDR3 has 12 amino acids. V lost 4 bases to trimming and J lost 3 bases, with 6 bases between them. The CDR3 DNA follows: TGTGCCAGCAGCTCCGCAGACACTGAAGCTTTCTTT. It encodes CASSSADTEAFF.

This clonotype was counted at least ten times. V and J are TRBV7-9 and TRBJ1-5; D ambiguous. This CDR3 has 14 residues. Trimming took off 5 bases at V and 0 bases at J, with 8 bases between the two ends. The germline V gene encodes CDR1 SEHNR and CDR2 FQNEAQ (reference sequence). DNA for the CDR3: TGTGCCAGCAGCCCTCGGGATAGCAATCAGCCCCAGCATTTT. Its protein is CASSPRDSNQPQHF.

The chain recombines TRBV10-3 with TRBJ2-3, with TRBD2 matching 16 bases. The CDR3 is 18 amino acids. Looked up from germline, CDR1 is ENHRY and CDR2 is SYGVKD. After removal of 6 bases from V and 6 bases from J, the junction contained 12 bases not matched to a gene. CDR3 sequence: CAIRDSSGTSGGADTQYF. For the CDR3, the DNA is TGTGCCATCAGAGACTCATCCGGGACTAGCGGGGGGGCGGATACGCAGTATTTT.

This clonotype was counted a few times. The chain couples TRBV6-1 to TRBJ2-7; 7 bases match TRBD1. Germline V gene sequence: CDR1 MNHNS, CDR2 SASEGT. The trim removed 2 bases at V and 2 bases at J, leaving 9 bases unmatched. There are 16 residues in the CDR3. The CDR3 nucleotides read TGTGCCAGCAGTGAACCGGGGACAGCCTACCCCTACGAGCAGTACTTC. Amino acid sequence: CASSEPGTAYPYEQYF.

This chain uses TRBV25-1 with TRBJ1-1; D is undetermined. This CDR3 has 15 residues. With 3 bases removed from V and 3 bases from J, the gap between germline ends came to 14 bases. CDR1 and CDR2 (germline): MGHDK, SYGVNS. CDR3 bases: TGTGCCAGCAGTGATGCGGGGTCGGGAGACACTGAAGCTTTCTTT. Protein sequence: CASSDAGSGDTEAFF.